This T cell receptor beta chain emerged from a study of CD8 T cells in Susac syndrome. The V end lost 2 bases, the J end lost 4 bases, and 15 bases lay between the germline ends. Germline CDR1 is SGHRS and CDR2 is YFSETQ. The CDR3 contains 15 residues. The RNA, roughly 0.5 to 1 ug, was put through reverse transcription using random hexamers. TCRdb called the immunoSEQ multiplex PCR reads again in MiXCR, with one record for every CDR3 protein. The data contain under 250,000 distinct CDR3 sequences, 85% to 95% of them seen just once; the ten biggest clones take up around 0.15%. The TCR comes from a human donor with Susac syndrome. This chain links TRBV5-1 with TRBJ2-5; D is perhaps TRBD1 (6 bases). Sequenced sample: CD4+ T cells from PBMCs. CDR3 sequence: CASSLAVRGGETQYF. In nucleotides, the CDR3 is TGCGCCAGCAGCTTAGCCGTCAGGGGTGGAGAGACCCAGTACTTC.